This T cell receptor beta chain was captured in a study of T cell changes during pregnancy in multiple sclerosis. This CDR3 has 13 amino acids. Germline V lookup: CDR1 SGHAT, CDR2 FQNNGV. V was trimmed by 3 bases and J by 2 bases, leaving 8 bases between them. Some clones are missing from TCRdb's copy, which holds only in-frame ones; the method was immunoSEQ multiplex PCR. The table records around 80,000 clones, about 92% of them present only once. The rearrangement links TRBV11-2 to TRBJ2-7, with TRBD2 as a possible D gene (6 bases). The sample here was peripheral blood, taken before pregnancy. The clonotype was recovered from a female donor with multiple sclerosis, enrolled in a pregnancy study. The CDR3 DNA reads TGTGCCAGCAGCTTGGGACTCACCTACGAGCAGTACTTC. Its translation: CASSLGLTYEQYF.